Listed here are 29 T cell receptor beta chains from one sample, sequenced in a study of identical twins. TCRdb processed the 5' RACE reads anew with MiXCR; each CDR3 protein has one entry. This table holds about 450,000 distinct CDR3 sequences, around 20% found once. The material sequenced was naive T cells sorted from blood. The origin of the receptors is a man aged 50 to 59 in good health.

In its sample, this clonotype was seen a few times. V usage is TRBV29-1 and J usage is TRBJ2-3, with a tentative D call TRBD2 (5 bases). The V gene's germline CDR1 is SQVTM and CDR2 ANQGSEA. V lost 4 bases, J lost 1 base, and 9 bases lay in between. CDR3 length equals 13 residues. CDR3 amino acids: CSVGRTGTDTQYF. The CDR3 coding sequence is TGCAGCGTTGGTAGGACTGGCACAGATACGCAGTATTTT.

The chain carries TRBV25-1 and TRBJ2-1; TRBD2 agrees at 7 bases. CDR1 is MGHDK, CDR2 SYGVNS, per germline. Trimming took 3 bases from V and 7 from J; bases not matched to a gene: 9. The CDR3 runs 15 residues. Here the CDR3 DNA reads TGTGCCAGCAGTGATTTCGGGCTAGCGGTGAATGAGCAGTTCTTC. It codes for CASSDFGLAVNEQFF.

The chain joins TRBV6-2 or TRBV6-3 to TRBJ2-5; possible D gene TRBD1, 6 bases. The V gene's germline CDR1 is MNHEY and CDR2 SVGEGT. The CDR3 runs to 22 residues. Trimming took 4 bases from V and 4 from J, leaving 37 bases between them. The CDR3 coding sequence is TGTGCCAGCAGTTCTCTGGGGGCATCCGACTTAACACCCCAGAGCAACCCAGAGACCCAGTACTTC. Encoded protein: CASSSLGASDLTPQSNPETQYF.

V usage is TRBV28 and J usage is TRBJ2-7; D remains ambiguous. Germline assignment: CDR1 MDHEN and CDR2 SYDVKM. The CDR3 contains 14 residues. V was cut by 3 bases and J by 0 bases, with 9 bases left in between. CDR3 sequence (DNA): TGTGCCAGCAGTTTTCATGTCGGCTCCTACGAGCAGTACTTC. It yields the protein CASSFHVGSYEQYF.

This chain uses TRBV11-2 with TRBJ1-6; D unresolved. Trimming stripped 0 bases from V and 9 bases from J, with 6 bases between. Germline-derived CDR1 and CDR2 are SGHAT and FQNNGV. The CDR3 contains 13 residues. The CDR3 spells CASSLEGGSPLHF. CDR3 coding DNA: TGTGCCAGCAGCTTAGAGGGTGGTTCACCCCTCCACTTT.

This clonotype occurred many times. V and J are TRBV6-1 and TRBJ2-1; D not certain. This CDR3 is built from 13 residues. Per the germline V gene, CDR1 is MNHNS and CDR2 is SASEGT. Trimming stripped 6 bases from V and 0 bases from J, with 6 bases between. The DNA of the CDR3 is TGTGCCAGCAGGAAAAGCTCCTACAATGAGCAGTTCTTC. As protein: CASRKSSYNEQFF.

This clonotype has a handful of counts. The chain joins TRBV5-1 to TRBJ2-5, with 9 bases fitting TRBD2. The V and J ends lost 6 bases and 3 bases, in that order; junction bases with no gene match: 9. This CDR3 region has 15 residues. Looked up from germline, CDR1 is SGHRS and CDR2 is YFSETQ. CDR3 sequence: CASTMWASGEETQYF. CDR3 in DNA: TGCGCCAGCACCATGTGGGCTAGCGGGGAAGAGACCCAGTACTTC.

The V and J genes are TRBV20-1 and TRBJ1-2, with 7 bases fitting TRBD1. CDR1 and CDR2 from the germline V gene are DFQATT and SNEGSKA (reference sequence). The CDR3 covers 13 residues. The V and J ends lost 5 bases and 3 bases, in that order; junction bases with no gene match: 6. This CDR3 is CSAPDRPDYGYTF. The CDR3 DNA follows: TGCAGTGCTCCGGACAGGCCCGACTATGGCTACACCTTC.

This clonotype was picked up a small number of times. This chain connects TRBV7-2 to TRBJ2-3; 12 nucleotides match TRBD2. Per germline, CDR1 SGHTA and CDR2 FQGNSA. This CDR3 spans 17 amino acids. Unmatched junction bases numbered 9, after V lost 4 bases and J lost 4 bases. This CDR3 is CASSSTTSGRFPDTQYF. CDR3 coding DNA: TGTGCCAGCAGCTCCACCACTAGCGGGAGGTTCCCAGATACGCAGTATTTT.

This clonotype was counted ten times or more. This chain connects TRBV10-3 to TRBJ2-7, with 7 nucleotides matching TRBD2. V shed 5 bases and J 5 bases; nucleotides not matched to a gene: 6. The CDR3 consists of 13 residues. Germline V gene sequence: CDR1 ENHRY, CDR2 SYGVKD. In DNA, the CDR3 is TGTGCCATCAGTAGGCTAGCGGCACACGAGCAGTACTTC. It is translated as CAISRLAAHEQYF.

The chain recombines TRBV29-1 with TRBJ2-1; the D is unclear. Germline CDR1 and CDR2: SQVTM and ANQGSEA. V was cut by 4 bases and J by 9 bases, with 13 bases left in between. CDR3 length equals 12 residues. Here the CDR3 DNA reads TGCAGCGTTGTGGCCCAATCGGGTGAGCAGTTCTTC. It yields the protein CSVVAQSGEQFF.

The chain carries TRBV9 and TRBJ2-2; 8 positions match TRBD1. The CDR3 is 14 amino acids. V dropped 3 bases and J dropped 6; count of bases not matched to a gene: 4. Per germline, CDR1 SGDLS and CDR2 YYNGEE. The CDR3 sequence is CASSARQGSGELFF. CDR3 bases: TGTGCCAGCAGCGCCAGACAGGGGTCCGGGGAGCTGTTTTTT.

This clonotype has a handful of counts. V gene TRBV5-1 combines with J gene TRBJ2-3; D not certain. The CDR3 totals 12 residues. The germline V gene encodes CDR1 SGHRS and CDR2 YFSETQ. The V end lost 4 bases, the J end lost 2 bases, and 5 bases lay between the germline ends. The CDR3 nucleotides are TGCGCCAGCAGCACGATCACAGATACGCAGTATTTT. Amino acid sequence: CASSTITDTQYF.

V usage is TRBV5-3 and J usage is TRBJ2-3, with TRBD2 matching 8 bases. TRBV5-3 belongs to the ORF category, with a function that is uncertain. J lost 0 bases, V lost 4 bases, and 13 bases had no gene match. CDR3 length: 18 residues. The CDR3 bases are TGTGCCAGAAGCCATATGAAGCGACTAGCGACTAGCACAGATACGCAGTATTTT. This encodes CARSHMKRLATSTDTQYF.

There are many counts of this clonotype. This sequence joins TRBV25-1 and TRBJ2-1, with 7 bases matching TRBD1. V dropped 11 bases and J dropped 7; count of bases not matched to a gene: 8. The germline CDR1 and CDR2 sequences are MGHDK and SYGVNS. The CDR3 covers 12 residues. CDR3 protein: CAGSRDSNEQFF. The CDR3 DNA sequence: TGTGCCGGCTCCCGGGACAGTAATGAGCAGTTCTTC.

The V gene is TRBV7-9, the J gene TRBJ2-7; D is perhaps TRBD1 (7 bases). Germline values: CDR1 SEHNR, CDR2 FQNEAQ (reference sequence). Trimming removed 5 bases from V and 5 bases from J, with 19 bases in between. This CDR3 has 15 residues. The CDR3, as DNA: TGTGCCAGCAGCCTAATCGCAGGGGGGCCGAACGAGCAGTACTTC. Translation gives CASSLIAGGPNEQYF.

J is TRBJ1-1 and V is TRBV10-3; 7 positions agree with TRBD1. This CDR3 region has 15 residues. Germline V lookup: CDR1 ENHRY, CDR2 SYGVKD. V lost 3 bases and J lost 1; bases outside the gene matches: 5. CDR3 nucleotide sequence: TGTGCCATCAGTGACTTACAGGGGCAGAACACTGAAGCTTTCTTT. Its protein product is CAISDLQGQNTEAFF.

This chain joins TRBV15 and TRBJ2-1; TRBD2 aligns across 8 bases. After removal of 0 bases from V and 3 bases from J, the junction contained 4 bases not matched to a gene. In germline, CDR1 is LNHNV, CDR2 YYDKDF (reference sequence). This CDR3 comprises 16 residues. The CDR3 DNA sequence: TGTGCCACCAGCAGAGATCGGCTAGCGGGCTACAATGAGCAGTTCTTC. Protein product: CATSRDRLAGYNEQFF.

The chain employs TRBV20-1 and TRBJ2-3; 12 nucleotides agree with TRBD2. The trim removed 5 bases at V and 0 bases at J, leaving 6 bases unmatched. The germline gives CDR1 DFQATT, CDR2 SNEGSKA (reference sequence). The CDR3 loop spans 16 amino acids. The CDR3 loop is CSAGGTSGSSTDTQYF. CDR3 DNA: TGCAGTGCTGGGGGGACTAGCGGGTCGAGCACAGATACGCAGTATTTT.

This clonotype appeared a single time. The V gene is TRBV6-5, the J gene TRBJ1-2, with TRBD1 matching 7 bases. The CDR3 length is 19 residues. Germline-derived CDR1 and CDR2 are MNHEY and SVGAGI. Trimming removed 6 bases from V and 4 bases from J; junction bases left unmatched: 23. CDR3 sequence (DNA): TGTGCCAGCAGCTATGAATTTAGCGGGACAGCATTGTATAGCTATGGCTACACCTTC. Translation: CASSYEFSGTALYSYGYTF.

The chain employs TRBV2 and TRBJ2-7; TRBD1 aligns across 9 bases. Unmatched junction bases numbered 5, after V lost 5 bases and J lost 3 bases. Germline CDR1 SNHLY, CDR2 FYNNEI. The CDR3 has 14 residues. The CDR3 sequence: CASSPGTGIYEQYF. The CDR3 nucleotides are TGTGCCAGCAGTCCCGGGACAGGGATCTACGAGCAGTACTTC.

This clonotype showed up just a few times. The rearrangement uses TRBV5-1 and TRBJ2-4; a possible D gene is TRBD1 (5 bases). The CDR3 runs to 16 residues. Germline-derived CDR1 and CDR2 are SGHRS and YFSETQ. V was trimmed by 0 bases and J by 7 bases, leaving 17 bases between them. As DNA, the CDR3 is TGCGCCAGCAGCTTGGAAGGGCCCCAGGGTGGGAACATTCAGTACTTC. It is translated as CASSLEGPQGGNIQYF.

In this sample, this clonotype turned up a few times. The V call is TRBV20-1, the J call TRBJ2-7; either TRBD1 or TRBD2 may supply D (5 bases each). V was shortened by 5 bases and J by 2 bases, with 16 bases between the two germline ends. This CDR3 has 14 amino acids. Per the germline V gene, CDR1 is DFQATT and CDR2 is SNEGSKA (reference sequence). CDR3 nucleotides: TGCAGTGCTTCACTTGGGGGAGCTACCTACGAGCAGTACTTC. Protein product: CSASLGGATYEQYF.

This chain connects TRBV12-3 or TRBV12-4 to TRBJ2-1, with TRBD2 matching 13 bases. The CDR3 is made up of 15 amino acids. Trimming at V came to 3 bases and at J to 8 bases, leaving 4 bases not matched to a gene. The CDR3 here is CASSFLLAGGHEQFF. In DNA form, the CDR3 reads TGTGCCAGCAGTTTCCTACTAGCGGGGGGGCATGAGCAGTTCTTC.

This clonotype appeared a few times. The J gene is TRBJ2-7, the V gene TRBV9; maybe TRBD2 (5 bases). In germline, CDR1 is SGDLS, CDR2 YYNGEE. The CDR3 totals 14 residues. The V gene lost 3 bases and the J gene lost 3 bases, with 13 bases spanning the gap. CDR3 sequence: CASSAPGKSYEQYF. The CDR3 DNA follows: TGTGCCAGCAGCGCCCCCGGGAAAAGCTACGAGCAGTACTTC.

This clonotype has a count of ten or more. The CDR3, as DNA: TGTGCCAGCAGCCCAACCGGGACTAGGAGCACCGGGGAGCTGTTTTTT. Translating it yields CASSPTGTRSTGELFF. The rearrangement joins TRBV5-4 to TRBJ2-2, with TRBD2 identical over 8 bases. The CDR3 is 16 amino acids. Per germline, CDR1 SGHNT and CDR2 YYREEE (reference sequence). The V gene end was trimmed by 4 bases and the J gene end by 4 bases; junction bases not matched to a gene: 9.

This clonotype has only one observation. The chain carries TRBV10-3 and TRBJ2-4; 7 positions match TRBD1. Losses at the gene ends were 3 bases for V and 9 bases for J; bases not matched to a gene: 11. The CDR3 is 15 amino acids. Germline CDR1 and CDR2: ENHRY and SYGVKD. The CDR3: CAISDPGQPASIQYF. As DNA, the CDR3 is TGTGCCATCAGTGACCCGGGACAGCCCGCGAGCATTCAGTACTTC.

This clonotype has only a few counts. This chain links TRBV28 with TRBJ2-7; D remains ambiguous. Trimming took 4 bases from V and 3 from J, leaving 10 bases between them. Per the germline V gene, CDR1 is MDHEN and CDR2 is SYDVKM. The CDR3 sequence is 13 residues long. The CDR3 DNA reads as TGTGCCAGCAGTTCCGGCAGGCTCTACGAGCAGTACTTC. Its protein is CASSSGRLYEQYF.

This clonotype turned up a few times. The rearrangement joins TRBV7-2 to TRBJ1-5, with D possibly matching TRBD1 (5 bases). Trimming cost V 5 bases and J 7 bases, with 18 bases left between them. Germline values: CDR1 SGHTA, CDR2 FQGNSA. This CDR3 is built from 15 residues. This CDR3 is CASSQGRSGGQPQHF. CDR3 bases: TGTGCCAGCAGCCAGGGACGGTCCGGGGGGCAGCCCCAGCATTTT.